The 10 T cell receptor beta chains reported below all come from one sample, sequenced in a study of blood T cells in healthy people across ages. Sample-barcoded 5' priming and a J-beta primer mix drove a second PCR of about 6 to 12 cycles. One entry per CDR3 protein results from TCRdb running MiXCR on the 5' RACE reads. This sample has over a million distinct CDR3 sequences, with 20% to 25% found just once. This sample was shared with a second study, whose subject was T cells of mothers and their children.

Sequenced input: blood. The receptors shown here come from a girl under 10 years old in good health.

This clonotype came up a few times. The gene calls are TRBV6-2 or TRBV6-3 and TRBJ2-3; unclear D gene. Trimming shortened V by 0 bases and J by 7 bases, and 8 bases separated the two germline ends. From germline, CDR1 is MNHEY and CDR2 SVGEGT. The CDR3 loop spans 13 amino acids. DNA for the CDR3: TGTGCCAGCAGTTACTCCCGCACCCATACGCAGTATTTT. Protein: CASSYSRTHTQYF.

V usage is TRBV7-3 and J usage is TRBJ2-5; 8 bases map to TRBD2. The J call is in doubt because the DNA end fits TRBJ2-1 better. This CDR3 is 16 amino acids long. CDR1 is SGHTA and CDR2 is FQGTGA in the germline V gene. The CDR3 DNA follows: TGTGCCAGCAGCTTGAGAACTAGCGGAGGGAGTAATGAGCAGTTCTTC. Translation: CASSLRTSGGSNEQFF.

Only a few counts were recorded for this clonotype. The CDR3 sequence: CASSSSLYNEQFF. DNA for the CDR3: TGTGCCAGCAGCTCCTCCCTCTACAATGAGCAGTTCTTC. This chain uses TRBV6-5 with TRBJ2-1; D not certain. The CDR3 is 13 residues long. The germline V gene has CDR1 MNHEY and CDR2 SVGAGI. V lost 6 bases and J lost 3, with 9 bases in between.

The rearrangement joins TRBV28 to TRBJ2-5; D possibly matches TRBD1 or TRBD2 (5 bases each). V shed 6 bases and J shed 10 bases, with 21 bases lying between them. CDR1 and CDR2 from the germline V gene are MDHEN and SYDVKM. This CDR3 contains 14 residues. The DNA of the CDR3 is TGTGCCAGCAGGTTAAGGGACCTTTTGGGGGACCAGTACTTC. Translation gives CASRLRDLLGDQYF.

V and J are TRBV11-2 and TRBJ2-5; D is unresolved. The end of the DNA is better explained by TRBJ2-7, so the J call may be wrong. CDR3 length equals 13 residues. Germline CDR1 SGHAT, CDR2 FQNNGV. The CDR3: CASSSLLANEQYF. The CDR3 nucleotides are TGTGCCAGCAGCTCATTGTTGGCGAACGAGCAGTACTTC.

The CDR3 here is CASVRGLQGETQYF. CDR3 nucleotides: TGTGCTAGTGTCAGAGGCCTTCAGGGGGAGACCCAGTACTTC. V and J are TRBV12-5 and TRBJ2-5, with D tentatively TRBD1 (6 bases). Trimming shortened V by 7 bases and J by 5 bases, and 17 bases separated the two germline ends. The CDR3 is 14 amino acids. CDR1 and CDR2 from the germline V gene are LGHNT and FRNRAP.

This clonotype was seen only a few times. CDR3 region: CASSQEGAHTEAFF. CDR3 in DNA: TGTGCCAGCAGCCAAGAGGGGGCACACACTGAAGCTTTCTTT. The genes are TRBV4-2 and TRBJ1-1; TRBD1 might be the D (6 bases). The CDR3 is 14 amino acids. V lost 0 bases and J lost 3, with 8 bases in between. In germline, CDR1 is LGHNA, CDR2 YNFKEQ.

The chain recombines TRBV3-1 with TRBJ1-4; D remains unclear. The germline V gene has CDR1 LGHDT and CDR2 YNNKEL (reference sequence). The CDR3 is 15 residues long. Trimming took 4 bases from V and 5 from J, leaving 14 bases between them. The CDR3 DNA reads as TGTGCCAGCAGCCCGCGGACGGTCATAAATGAAAAACTGTTTTTT. As protein: CASSPRTVINEKLFF.

The chain has TRBV5-1 and TRBJ2-5; D tentatively reads TRBD1 or TRBD2 (5 bases each). The J call may be faulty, since TRBJ2-1 better matches the DNA end. Germline CDR1 is SGHRS and CDR2 is YFSETQ. The length of the CDR3 is 15 residues. The CDR3 DNA is TGCGCCAGCAGCTCGGAGGAAGGGGCCTGCAATGAGCAGTTCTTC. It specifies CASSSEEGACNEQFF.

This clonotype was observed a handful of times. V gene TRBV7-9 combines with J gene TRBJ2-7, with TRBD1 matching over 7 bases. The ends lost 2 bases at V and 0 bases at J; junction bases unmatched: 4. Germline CDR1 and CDR2: SEHNR and FQNEAQ (reference sequence). There are 15 residues in the CDR3. CDR3 nucleotides: TGTGCCAGCAGCTTACGGGACAGTTCCTCCTACGAGCAGTACTTC. Its translation is CASSLRDSSSYEQYF.